This T cell receptor beta chain was sequenced during a study of CXCR3-negative and CXCR3-positive naive CD8 T cells. It was by 5' RACE with UMI labels that the TRB cDNA libraries were prepared. TCRdb reprocessed the 5' RACE reads, with one entry per CDR3 protein and no DNA. Recorded for this sample: over 100,000 distinct CDR3 sequences. The CDR3 has 16 amino acids. Germline V lookup: CDR1 LNHDA, CDR2 SQIVND (reference sequence). Naive CD8+ T cells had a CD45RO-CCR7+CD27+CD95- phenotype. The sequenced material came from naive CXCR3- CD8+ T cells from blood. As for subset: CD45RO-CCR7+CD27+CD95- naive CD8+ T cells lacking CXCR3 (TNR3-). The clonotype comes from a human donor in good health. Some clones in this sample may be carry-over from other donors' samples. The chain is built from TRBV19 and TRBJ2-2; the D gene TCRdb calls, TRBD1, cannot be checked with no DNA. The CDR3 region is CASTSQGTFFAGELFF.